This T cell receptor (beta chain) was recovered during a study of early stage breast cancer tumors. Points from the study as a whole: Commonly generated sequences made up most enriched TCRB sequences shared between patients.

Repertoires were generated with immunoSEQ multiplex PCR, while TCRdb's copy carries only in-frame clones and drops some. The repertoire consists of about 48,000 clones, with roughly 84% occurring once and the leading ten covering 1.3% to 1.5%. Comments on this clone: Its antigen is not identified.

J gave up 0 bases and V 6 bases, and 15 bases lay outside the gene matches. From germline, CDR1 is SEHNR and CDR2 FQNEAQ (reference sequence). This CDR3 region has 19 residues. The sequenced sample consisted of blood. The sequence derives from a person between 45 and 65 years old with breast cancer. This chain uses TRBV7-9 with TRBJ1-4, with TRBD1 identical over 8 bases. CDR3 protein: CASRLTGQGPLATNEKLFF. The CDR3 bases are TGTGCCAGCAGACTGACCGGACAGGGACCTCTCGCAACTAATGAAAAACTGTTTTTT.